The source of this T cell receptor (beta chain) is a study of OX40 agonist ivuxolimab in advanced cancers. Whole-study results and caveats: The investigators did not determine what antigen specificity the expanded peripheral T cells had.

Here immunoSEQ multiplex PCR was the method, and the copy in TCRdb shows in-frame clones only, minus some. The sample lists about 54,000 clones, 91% occurring once. About this clone itself: The antigen is not known.

The sequences come from CD4+ or CD8+ T cells sorted from blood, collected in a trial of the OX40 agonist ivuxolimab. The TCR originated in an adult with an advanced solid tumor such as melanoma, head and neck, liver or kidney cancer.

CDR3 sequence reads: CASSPEVGQSYEQYF. Here the CDR3 DNA reads TGTGCCAGCAGCCCCGAGGTGGGCCAATCCTACGAGCAGTACTTC. The J gene is TRBJ2-7, the V gene TRBV5-4; no reliable D call. CDR1 and CDR2 from the germline V gene are SGHNT and YYREEE (reference sequence). This CDR3 has 15 amino acids. Trimming stripped 4 bases from V and 1 base from J, with 15 bases between.